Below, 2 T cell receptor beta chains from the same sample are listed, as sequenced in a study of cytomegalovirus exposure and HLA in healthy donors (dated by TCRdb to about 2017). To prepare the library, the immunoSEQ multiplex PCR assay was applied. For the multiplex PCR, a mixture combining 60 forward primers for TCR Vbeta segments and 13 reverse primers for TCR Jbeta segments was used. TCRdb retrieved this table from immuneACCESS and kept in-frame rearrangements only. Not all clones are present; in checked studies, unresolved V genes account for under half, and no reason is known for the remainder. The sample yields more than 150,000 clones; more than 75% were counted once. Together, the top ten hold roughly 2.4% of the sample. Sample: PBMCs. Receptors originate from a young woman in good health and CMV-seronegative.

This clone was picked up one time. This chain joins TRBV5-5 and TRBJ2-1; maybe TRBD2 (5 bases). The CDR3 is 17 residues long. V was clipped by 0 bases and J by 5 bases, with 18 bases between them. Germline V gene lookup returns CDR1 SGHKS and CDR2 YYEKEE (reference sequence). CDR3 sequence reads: CASSLAGGRLVHNEQFF. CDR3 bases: TGTGCCAGCAGCTTGGCTGGTGGGAGACTGGTTCACAATGAGCAGTTCTTC. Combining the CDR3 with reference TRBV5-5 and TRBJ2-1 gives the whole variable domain DAGVTQSPTHLIKTRGQQVTLRCSPISGHKSVSWYQQVLGQGPQFIFQYYEKEERGRGNFPDRFSARQFPNYSSELNVNALLLGDSALYLCASSLAGGRLVHNEQFFGPGTRLTVL.

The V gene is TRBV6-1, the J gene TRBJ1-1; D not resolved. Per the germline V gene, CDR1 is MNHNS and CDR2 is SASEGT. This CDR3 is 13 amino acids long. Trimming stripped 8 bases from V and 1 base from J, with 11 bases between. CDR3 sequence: CASWYRTNTEAFF. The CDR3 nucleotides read TGTGCCAGCTGGTACAGAACGAACACTGAAGCTTTCTTT.